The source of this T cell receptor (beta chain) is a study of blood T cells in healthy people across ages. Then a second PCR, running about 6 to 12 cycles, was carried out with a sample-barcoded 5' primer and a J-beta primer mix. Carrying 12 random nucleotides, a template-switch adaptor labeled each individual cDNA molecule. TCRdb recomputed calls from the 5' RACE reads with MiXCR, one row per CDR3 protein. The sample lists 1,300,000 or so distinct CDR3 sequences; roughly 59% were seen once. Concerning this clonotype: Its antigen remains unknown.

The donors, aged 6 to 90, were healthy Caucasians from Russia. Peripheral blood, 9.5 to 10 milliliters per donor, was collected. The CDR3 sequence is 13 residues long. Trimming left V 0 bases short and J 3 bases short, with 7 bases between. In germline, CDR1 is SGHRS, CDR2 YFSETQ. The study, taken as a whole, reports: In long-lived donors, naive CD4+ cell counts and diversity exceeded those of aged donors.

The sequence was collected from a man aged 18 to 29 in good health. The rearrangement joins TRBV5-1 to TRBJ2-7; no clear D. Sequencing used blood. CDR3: CASSLAMGYEQYF. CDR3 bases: TGCGCCAGCAGCTTGGCCATGGGCTACGAGCAGTACTTC.